These 32 T cell receptor beta chains were sequenced from one sample in a study of blood T cells in healthy people across ages. The authors ran a second PCR of 7 to 11 cycles using a sample-barcoded 5' primer and a J-beta primer mix. Using its own MiXCR run on the 5' RACE reads, TCRdb lists one record per CDR3 protein. The sample consists of about 760,000 distinct CDR3 sequences, more than 50% of them appearing once. The specimen was blood. The receptors stem from a man aged 40-50 years in good health.

This clonotype was counted a few times. The chain carries TRBV6-2 or TRBV6-3 and TRBJ2-3; D gene ambiguous. Between the trimmed V and J ends, which lost 4 bases and 5 bases, there was a span of 22 bases. The CDR3 totals 17 residues. In germline, CDR1 is MNHEY, CDR2 SVGEGT. CDR3: CASSSALTIVRGDTQYF. As DNA, the CDR3 is TGTGCCAGCAGTTCCGCGTTGACCATCGTGCGAGGAGATACGCAGTATTTT.

This chain links TRBV7-2 with TRBJ2-1; D is perhaps TRBD1 or TRBD2 (6 bases each). This CDR3 has 16 residues. Germline V lookup: CDR1 SGHTA, CDR2 FQGNSA. V was cut by 0 bases and J by 3 bases, with 12 bases left in between. The CDR3 protein is CASSLARGAYYNEQFF. The CDR3 DNA sequence: TGTGCCAGCAGCTTAGCAAGGGGGGCATACTACAATGAGCAGTTCTTC.

CDR3 in amino acids: CASSLSLAGQRGEQYF. The CDR3 DNA follows: TGTGCCAGCAGTTTATCTCTAGCGGGTCAAAGGGGTGAGCAGTACTTC. The chain has TRBV28 and TRBJ2-5, with 8 positions matching TRBD2. The CDR3 sequence is 16 residues long. Germline V lookup: CDR1 MDHEN, CDR2 SYDVKM. Trimming cost V 1 base and J 11 bases; bases outside gene matches: 15. Combining the CDR3 with reference TRBV28 and TRBJ2-5 gives the whole variable domain DVKVTQSSRYLVKRTGEKVFLECVQDMDHENMFWYRQDPGLGLRLIYFSYDVKMKEKGDIPEGYSVSREKKERFSLILESASTNQTSMYLCASSLSLAGQRGEQYFGPGTRLLVL.

J is TRBJ1-1 and V is TRBV6-6; D not resolved. The germline CDR1 and CDR2 sequences are MNHNY and SVGAGI (reference sequence). Trimming removed 6 bases at V and 3 bases at J, with 11 bases between. The CDR3 is 13 residues long. The CDR3 DNA follows: TGTGCCAGCAGGAGAACCGGGTACACTGAAGCTTTCTTT. Its translation: CASRRTGYTEAFF.

This clonotype was picked up many times. The genes are TRBV2 and TRBJ2-7; perhaps TRBD2 as D (5 bases). Germline assignment: CDR1 SNHLY and CDR2 FYNNEI. The CDR3 has 15 residues. CDR3 in DNA: TGTGTTATAGCGTGGCCCTACGTTGGCTCCTACGAGCAGTACTTC. Translation: CVIAWPYVGSYEQYF.

This clonotype was seen only a few times. The chain links TRBV29-1 to TRBJ2-5, with 7 bases matching TRBD1. Trimming took 8 bases from V and 0 from J; bases not matched to a gene: 6. The CDR3 consists of 13 residues. CDR1 is SQVTM, CDR2 ANQGSEA, per germline. This CDR3 is CSHTRGNQETQYF. The CDR3 DNA sequence: TGCAGCCACACCAGGGGGAACCAAGAGACCCAGTACTTC.

The chain uses TRBV20-1 and TRBJ2-3; D gene uncertain. The V gene's germline CDR1 is DFQATT and CDR2 SNEGSKA (reference sequence). The ends were cut back, 0 bases at V and 2 bases at J, with 12 bases in the middle. This CDR3 has 15 amino acids. The DNA for the CDR3 is TGCAGTGCTAGAGATGAAGGCGGCCACACAGATACGCAGTATTTT. Translated: CSARDEGGHTDTQYF.

The genes are TRBV5-1 and TRBJ1-4; TRBD1 is a possible D gene (6 bases). Germline CDR1 and CDR2: SGHRS and YFSETQ. V was trimmed by 3 bases and J by 8 bases, leaving 23 bases between them. CDR3 length: 17 amino acids. The CDR3 region is CASSSQPKGGGEEKLFF. The CDR3 DNA is TGCGCCAGCAGCTCGCAACCGAAAGGGGGAGGCGAAGAAAAACTGTTTTTT.

Points on this clonotype: It may be a read error: a sequence one base away is much more abundant. V is TRBV5-1 and J is TRBJ2-5; TRBD2 aligns across 7 bases. The ends lost 4 bases at V and 11 bases at J; junction bases unmatched: 14. Germline V gene data show CDR1 as SGHRS and CDR2 as YFSETQ. The CDR3 has 14 amino acids. The CDR3 protein is CASSDPSGHNEQYF. CDR3 nucleotides: TGCGCCAGCAGCGACCCTAGCGGACACAATGAGCAGTACTTC.

This clonotype was recorded only once. J is TRBJ2-6 and V is TRBV4-1, with D perhaps TRBD1 (5 bases). The germline V gene has CDR1 MGHRA and CDR2 YSYEKL. The V and J ends lost 0 bases and 2 bases respectively, with 8 bases between them. CDR3 length: 16 residues. The CDR3: CASSQDEGAGANVLTF. The CDR3 DNA follows: TGCGCCAGCAGCCAAGACGAAGGGGCTGGGGCCAACGTCCTGACTTTC.

This clonotype was counted only a few times. The rearrangement joins TRBV7-2 to TRBJ2-3; a possible D gene is TRBD2 (5 bases). The CDR3 is made up of 16 amino acids. Germline loops: CDR1 SGHTA, CDR2 FQGNSA. The germline V and J ends were trimmed by 2 bases and 3 bases, with 15 bases remaining between them. CDR3 amino acids: CASSLNPGLKTDTQYF. In DNA form, the CDR3 reads TGTGCCAGCAGCTTAAATCCGGGGTTAAAGACAGATACGCAGTATTTT.

In regard to this clonotype: Germline and junction disagree at one end, which may indicate a read error. This chain links TRBV11-3 with TRBJ1-6; the D is unclear. This CDR3 has 12 amino acids. The V gene's germline CDR1 is SGHNT and CDR2 YENEEA. For the CDR3, the DNA is TGTGCCAGCAGCTTCGGAGGTTCACCCCCCCACTTT. Amino acid sequence: CASSFGGSPPHF. Filled out from reference TRBV11-3 and TRBJ1-6, the complete variable domain reads EAGVVQSPRYKIIEKKQPVAFWCNPISGHNTLYWYLQNLGQGPELLIRYENEEAVDDSQLPKDRFSAERLKGVDSTLKIQPAELGDSAVYLCASSFGGSPPHFGNGTRLTVT.

This clonotype has more than one count but fewer than ten. This sequence joins TRBV5-6 and TRBJ1-1, with D possibly matching TRBD1 (5 bases). Trimming cost V 4 bases and J 6 bases, with 10 bases left between them. Germline CDR1 reads SGHDT; CDR2 reads YYEEEE. The CDR3 spans 12 residues. The DNA for the CDR3 is TGTGCCAGCAGCCATCGACAGCCTGAAGCTTTCTTT. Translation gives CASSHRQPEAFF.

The chain employs TRBV10-3 and TRBJ2-5; D gene ambiguous. The CDR3 has 14 residues. Trimming shortened V by 1 base and J by 2 bases, and 8 bases separated the two germline ends. Germline assignment: CDR1 ENHRY and CDR2 SYGVKD. CDR3 nucleotides: TGTGCCATCAGTGAGTGGGATACTCAAGAGACCCAGTACTTC. Translation: CAISEWDTQETQYF.

J is TRBJ1-4 and V is TRBV28, with D perhaps matching TRBD1 (6 bases). Trimming took off 7 bases at V and 6 bases at J, with 12 bases between the two ends. The germline gives CDR1 MDHEN, CDR2 SYDVKM. CDR3 length: 13 residues. The CDR3 sequence: CASNKGGYEKLFF. Written as DNA, the CDR3 is TGTGCCAGCAACAAGGGGGGGTATGAAAAACTGTTTTTT.

This chain uses TRBV29-1 with TRBJ1-2, with D perhaps TRBD1 (5 bases). This CDR3 is built from 13 residues. CDR1 and CDR2 from the germline V gene are SQVTM and ANQGSEA. Deletions cut 7 bases from V and 8 bases from J, with 20 bases between. CDR3 bases: TGCAGCGCCTTGGGGCAGGAGCGAGACGGCTACACCTTC. This encodes CSALGQERDGYTF.

The J gene is TRBJ2-7, the V gene TRBV29-1, with D possibly being TRBD2 (6 bases). The germline V gene has CDR1 SQVTM and CDR2 ANQGSEA. The CDR3 spans 13 residues. With 5 bases removed from V and 3 bases from J, the gap between germline ends came to 14 bases. For the CDR3, the DNA is TGCAGCGTTCTCCCGGGGGTCAACTACGAGCAGTACTTC. Its translation is CSVLPGVNYEQYF.

The chain carries TRBV20-1 and TRBJ2-1, with 8 bases lining up with TRBD2. This CDR3 has 20 amino acids. V gave up 1 base and J gave up 6 bases; unmatched junction bases: 23. From germline, CDR1 is DFQATT and CDR2 SNEGSKA (reference sequence). CDR3 in amino acids: CSARAEAGTSEREIVNEQFF. The CDR3 DNA follows: TGCAGTGCTAGAGCTGAGGCGGGTACGTCCGAGCGGGAGATCGTCAATGAGCAGTTCTTC.

The CDR3, as DNA: TGTGCTAGTGGTTCCTACGTCGGGGCTAGCGCCTCCTACGAGCAGTACTTC. Residues: CASGSYVGASASYEQYF. The chain couples TRBV12-5 to TRBJ2-7; maybe TRBD2 (6 bases). The CDR3 spans 17 residues. Trimming took 4 bases from V and 0 from J, leaving 19 bases between them. Germline CDR1 reads LGHNT; CDR2 reads FRNRAP.

J is TRBJ2-6 and V is TRBV5-1, with 8 bases that match TRBD1. Germline V gives CDR1 SGHRS, CDR2 YFSETQ. The CDR3 runs 17 residues. Trimming at V came to 3 bases and at J to 0 bases, leaving 5 bases not matched to a gene. The CDR3 nucleotides are TGCGCCAGCAGCTACGGACAGGGCCGCTCTGGGGCCAACGTCCTGACTTTC. This gives the protein CASSYGQGRSGANVLTF. The full variable domain, rest sourced from reference TRBV5-1 and TRBJ2-6, is KAGVTQTPRYLIKTRGQQVTLSCSPISGHRSVSWYQQTPGQGLQFLFEYFSETQRNKGNFPGRFSGRQFSNSRSEMNVSTLELGDSALYLCASSYGQGRSGANVLTFGAGSRLTVL.

The sample holds a few counts of this clonotype. The chain is built from TRBV5-1 and TRBJ2-7; the match to TRBD2 covers 9 bases. CDR3 length: 15 amino acids. Germline V gene lookup returns CDR1 SGHRS and CDR2 YFSETQ. Trimming removed 0 bases from V and 2 bases from J; junction bases left unmatched: 3. The CDR3 is CASSLEASGAYEQYF. CDR3 coding DNA: TGCGCCAGCAGCTTGGAGGCTAGCGGGGCCTACGAGCAGTACTTC.

The rearrangement joins TRBV20-1 to TRBJ2-3; D call uncertain. V was shortened by 3 bases and J by 2 bases, with 12 bases between the two germline ends. The germline V gene encodes CDR1 DFQATT and CDR2 SNEGSKA (reference sequence). The CDR3 runs 14 residues. The DNA of the CDR3 is TGCAGTGCTAGCGCAGACTTGGTCACAGATACGCAGTATTTT. Translated: CSASADLVTDTQYF.

This sequence joins TRBV27 and TRBJ1-6, with 10 bases matching TRBD1. The V gene end was trimmed by 3 bases and the J gene end by 10 bases; junction bases not matched to a gene: 3. There are 14 residues in the CDR3. Germline CDR1 reads MNHEY; CDR2 reads SMNVEV (reference sequence). CDR3 residues: CASSFRTGGSPLHF. CDR3 in DNA: TGTGCCAGCAGTTTTCGGACAGGGGGATCACCCCTCCACTTT.

Points on this clonotype: Being one base from a much bigger clone, this may be a read error. The chain couples TRBV3-1 to TRBJ1-1; possible D gene TRBD1, 6 bases. Per the germline V gene, CDR1 is LGHDT and CDR2 is YNNKEL (reference sequence). The CDR3 is 15 residues long. The CDR3 loop reads CASSQGGTPNTKAFF. As DNA, the CDR3 is TGTGCCAGCAGCCAGGGGGGCACACCGAACACTAAAGCTTTCTTT.

The V gene is TRBV3-1, the J gene TRBJ2-4, with D tentatively TRBD2 (5 bases). The J call may be mistaken, given a closer DNA end match to TRBJ2-7. Germline V gene lookup returns CDR1 LGHDT and CDR2 YNNKEL (reference sequence). This CDR3 contains 13 residues. The CDR3 DNA follows: TGTGCCAGCAGCCAAGTAGGGAGACCCGAGCAGTACTTC. Its protein product is CASSQVGRPEQYF.

The chain has TRBV20-1 and TRBJ2-7; 9 bases are a match to TRBD2. Germline CDR1 reads DFQATT; CDR2 reads SNEGSKA (reference sequence). With V trimmed by 6 bases and J by 4 bases, 13 bases remained unmatched. The CDR3 loop spans 15 amino acids. CDR3 sequence: CSAKVGRTSAYEQYF. The CDR3 nucleotides are TGCAGTGCGAAGGTGGGGAGGACTAGCGCGTACGAGCAGTACTTC.

CDR3 amino acids: CASSQDHSREQFF. The CDR3 DNA reads TGCGCCAGCAGCCAAGACCATTCTCGCGAGCAGTTCTTC. The J gene is TRBJ2-1, the V gene TRBV4-3, with D uncertain. In germline, CDR1 is LGHNA, CDR2 YSLEER. Trimming pared 0 bases from V and 10 bases from J, leaving 10 bases between. This CDR3 region has 13 residues.

The chain is built from TRBV15 and TRBJ2-1; D perhaps matches TRBD1 (6 bases). The CDR3 is made up of 15 amino acids. V was pared by 3 bases and J by 2 bases, with 11 bases between. Germline V gene data show CDR1 as LNHNV and CDR2 as YYDKDF (reference sequence). CDR3 region: CATSRAQGTYNEQFF. The CDR3 DNA sequence: TGTGCCACCAGCAGGGCACAGGGCACCTACAATGAGCAGTTCTTC.

The gene calls are TRBV25-1 and TRBJ2-3; 7 bases map to TRBD2. The V gene end was trimmed by 6 bases and the J gene end by 2 bases; junction bases not matched to a gene: 8. In germline, CDR1 is MGHDK, CDR2 SYGVNS. The CDR3 sequence is 15 residues long. The CDR3 reads CASRGRLADTDTQYF. In DNA form, the CDR3 reads TGTGCCAGCAGGGGCCGACTAGCAGACACAGATACGCAGTATTTT.

The chain joins TRBV5-6 to TRBJ2-5; 8 bases match TRBD2. The J call is doubtful: the DNA matches TRBJ2-7 better. The CDR3 spans 17 residues. Per the germline V gene, CDR1 is SGHDT and CDR2 is YYEEEE. The CDR3 sequence: CASSFQLAGQYEGEQYF. In DNA, the CDR3 is TGTGCCAGCAGCTTTCAGCTAGCGGGTCAGTATGAGGGCGAGCAGTACTTC.

With regard to this clonotype: A much more abundant neighbour one base away suggests this may be a read error. The V gene is TRBV6-1, the J gene TRBJ1-5; D call uncertain. Germline lookup yields CDR1 MNHNS and CDR2 SASEGT. The CDR3 covers 12 residues. V shed 3 bases and J shed 4 bases, with 4 bases lying between them. The CDR3 here is CASSDNNQPQHF. The CDR3 DNA sequence: TGTGCCAGCAGTGATAATAATCAGCCCCAGCATTTT.

This clonotype was observed a few times. V usage is TRBV29-1 and J usage is TRBJ1-2; D gene ambiguous. The CDR3 runs to 13 residues. Trimming pared 2 bases from V and 0 bases from J, leaving 7 bases between. Germline lookup yields CDR1 SQVTM and CDR2 ANQGSEA. This CDR3 reads CSVEKTTNYGYTF. CDR3 bases: TGCAGCGTTGAAAAAACGACTAACTATGGCTACACCTTC.